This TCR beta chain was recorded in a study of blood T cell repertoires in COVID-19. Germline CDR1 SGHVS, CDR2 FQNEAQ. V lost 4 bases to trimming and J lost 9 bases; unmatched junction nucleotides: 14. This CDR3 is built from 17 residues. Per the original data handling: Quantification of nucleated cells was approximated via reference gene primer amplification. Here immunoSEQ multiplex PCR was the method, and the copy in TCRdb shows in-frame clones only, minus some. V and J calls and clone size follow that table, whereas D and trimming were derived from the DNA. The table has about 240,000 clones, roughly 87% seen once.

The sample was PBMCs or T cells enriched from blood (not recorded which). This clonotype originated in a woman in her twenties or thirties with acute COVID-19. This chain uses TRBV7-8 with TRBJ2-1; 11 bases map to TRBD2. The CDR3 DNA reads TGTGCCAGCAGCTCGAATAGACTAGCGGGGTTTTATAGTGAGCAGTTCTTC. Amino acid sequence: CASSSNRLAGFYSEQFF.